This passage covers 32 T cell receptor beta chains from one sample sequenced in a study of human T cells and chemical hapten exposure. Time point in this sample: patch test 1, 2 weeks after DPC sensitization. Noted treatment: therapeutic diphenylcyclopropenone sensitization with weekly scalp DPC. TCRdb called the RACE reads again in MiXCR, with one record for every CDR3 protein. The sample lists approximately 340,000 distinct CDR3 sequences, around 7% seen once, with around 8.4% in the top ten. Source: whole blood, taken in connection with sensitization to the hapten diphenylcyclopropenone (DPC). Receptors were obtained from a woman aged 18-29 years with alopecia areata. Some clones in this sample may be carry-over from other donors' samples.

The chain joins TRBV28 to TRBJ1-1, with D possibly TRBD1 on 6 matching bases. V lost 4 bases and J lost 3, with 15 bases in between. Germline V gene data show CDR1 as MDHEN and CDR2 as SYDVKM. This CDR3 region has 15 residues. CDR3 region: CASSSLTGSDTEAFF. The CDR3 region has the DNA TGTGCCAGCAGTTCCCTTACAGGGAGCGACACTGAAGCTTTCTTT.

This clonotype came up many times. The genes are TRBV6-5 and TRBJ2-3; 9 positions agree with TRBD2. V shed 2 bases, J shed 3 bases, and the junction held 9 bases outside the gene matches. Germline CDR1 is MNHEY and CDR2 is SVGAGI. CDR3 size: 17 residues. The CDR3 DNA reads TGTGCCAGCAGTTACAGTCAAGCGGGGGGAGAGACAGATACGCAGTATTTT. This translates into CASSYSQAGGETDTQYF.

This chain connects TRBV28 to TRBJ2-6; D possibly uses TRBD1 or TRBD2 (5 bases each). Germline V gene lookup returns CDR1 MDHEN and CDR2 SYDVKM. The CDR3 consists of 15 residues. Trimming stripped 6 bases from V and 2 bases from J, with 11 bases between. CDR3 nucleotide sequence: TGTGCCAGCAGACTCCAGGGAGCTGGGGCCAACGTCCTGACTTTC. Translated, it gives CASRLQGAGANVLTF.

This clonotype was counted many times. The CDR3 sequence: CASNPRQSSYNEQFF. The CDR3 DNA follows: TGTGCCAGCAACCCCCGGCAGAGCTCCTACAATGAGCAGTTCTTC. The rearrangement links TRBV12-3 or TRBV12-4 to TRBJ2-1; no definite D call. The germline V and J ends were trimmed by 7 bases and 0 bases, with 13 bases remaining between them. CDR3 length: 15 amino acids.

A few counts support this clonotype. V usage is TRBV29-1 and J usage is TRBJ2-7; tentatively, D is TRBD1 (6 bases). The CDR3 extends over 14 amino acids. The V gene's germline CDR1 is SQVTM and CDR2 ANQGSEA. With 4 bases removed from V and 4 bases from J, the gap between germline ends came to 17 bases. Written as DNA, the CDR3 is TGCAGCGTTGTGAGCAGGGGAAGTACGTACGAGCAGTACTTC. This translates into CSVVSRGSTYEQYF.

This chain links TRBV7-2 with TRBJ1-1, with no clear D. V was pared by 5 bases and J by 4 bases, with 20 bases between. Germline lookup yields CDR1 SGHTA and CDR2 FQGNSA. This CDR3 has 16 amino acids. The CDR3 DNA sequence: TGTGCCAGCAGCCCAGTTTTTGGAGGGCTAGGCACTGAAGCTTTCTTT. Translating gives CASSPVFGGLGTEAFF.

The chain has TRBV9 and TRBJ1-3, with D possibly being TRBD1 (5 bases). Germline CDR1 is SGDLS and CDR2 is YYNGEE. The CDR3 runs to 16 residues. V was cut by 0 bases and J by 1 base, with 11 bases left in between. The CDR3 spells CASSVVDRVSGNTIYF. The CDR3 DNA is TGTGCCAGCAGCGTAGTTGACAGAGTTTCTGGAAACACCATATATTTT.

Ten or more counts support this clonotype. The J gene is TRBJ2-3, the V gene TRBV7-2, with unresolved D. The V gene lost 1 base and the J gene lost 3 bases, with 8 bases spanning the gap. In germline, CDR1 is SGHTA, CDR2 FQGNSA. This CDR3 spans 14 amino acids. CDR3 in DNA: TGTGCCAGCAGCTTAGTACCCCGGACAGATACGCAGTATTTT. The encoded protein is CASSLVPRTDTQYF.

This clonotype was counted between two and nine times. The genes are TRBV4-1 and TRBJ1-5; D call uncertain. Trimming took off 1 base at V and 9 bases at J, with 10 bases between the two ends. Germline values: CDR1 MGHRA, CDR2 YSYEKL. The CDR3 covers 13 residues. DNA of the CDR3: TGCGCCAGCAGCCAAGTTGAGGGTGGGCCCCAGCATTTT. This sequence encodes CASSQVEGGPQHF.

The chain employs TRBV3-1 and TRBJ1-6; D may be TRBD1 (5 bases). Trimming pared 4 bases from V and 10 bases from J, leaving 14 bases between. The CDR3 spans 14 residues. Per germline, CDR1 LGHDT and CDR2 YNNKEL (reference sequence). DNA of the CDR3: TGTGCCAGCAGCCCGTCCAGGGTATACTCACCCCTCCACTTT. Encoded protein: CASSPSRVYSPLHF.

The J gene is TRBJ2-3, the V gene TRBV4-1; 12 nucleotides match TRBD1. With V trimmed by 6 bases and J by 2 bases, 6 bases remained unmatched. The CDR3 is 16 amino acids. Germline-derived CDR1 and CDR2 are MGHRA and YSYEKL. The CDR3 DNA follows: TGCGCCAGCAGGAGGGGACAGGGGGCGCCCACAGATACGCAGTATTTT. It is translated as CASRRGQGAPTDTQYF.

This clonotype was detected only a few times. The chain combines TRBV4-1 with TRBJ1-3; D unresolved. The germline V gene has CDR1 MGHRA and CDR2 YSYEKL. There are 16 residues in the CDR3. The V end lost 1 base, the J end lost 4 bases, and 14 bases lay between the germline ends. In nucleotides, the CDR3 is TGCGCCAGCAGCCAAGGCCCCCCTAGGACCGGAAACACCATATATTTT. This translates into CASSQGPPRTGNTIYF.

This clonotype was counted between two and nine times. This chain joins TRBV20-1 and TRBJ1-5, with a tentative D call TRBD1 (5 bases). Germline loops: CDR1 DFQATT, CDR2 SNEGSKA (reference sequence). V was clipped by 0 bases and J by 8 bases, with 14 bases between them. This CDR3 contains 14 residues. The CDR3 bases are TGCAGTGCTAGAGATAACGTAGGGACTGAGCCCCAGCATTTT. Encoded protein: CSARDNVGTEPQHF.

In its sample, this clonotype was seen a few times. The V and J genes are TRBV12-5 and TRBJ2-2; D gene unclear. Germline CDR1 and CDR2: LGHNT and FRNRAP. The V and J ends lost 3 bases and 6 bases respectively, with 17 bases between them. The CDR3 is made up of 16 amino acids. CDR3 residues: CASGFHGPAGPGELFF. The CDR3, as DNA: TGTGCTAGTGGTTTCCATGGACCGGCCGGCCCCGGGGAGCTGTTTTTT.

This clonotype was observed at least ten times. The chain combines TRBV4-3 with TRBJ1-4; tentatively, D is TRBD1 (6 bases). The CDR3 length is 18 residues. From germline, CDR1 is LGHNA and CDR2 YSLEER. V dropped 0 bases and J dropped 5 bases, with 19 bases sitting between them. The CDR3 DNA reads as TGCGCCAGCAGCCAAGAAGGAGGGGGGAAATTAAACAATGAAAAACTGTTTTTT. Protein: CASSQEGGGKLNNEKLFF.

In its sample, this clonotype was seen many times. J is TRBJ2-2 and V is TRBV10-3; TRBD1 agrees at 11 bases. Germline V gives CDR1 ENHRY, CDR2 SYGVKD. The CDR3 has 14 residues. V dropped 6 bases and J dropped 4; count of bases not matched to a gene: 1. The DNA of the CDR3 is TGTGCCATCAGAGGGACAGGGGGCACCGGGGAGCTGTTTTTT. Translation: CAIRGTGGTGELFF.

This chain uses TRBV5-1 with TRBJ1-5, with D perhaps TRBD1 (5 bases). Germline CDR1 SGHRS, CDR2 YFSETQ. Trimming pared 5 bases from V and 4 bases from J, leaving 13 bases between. The CDR3 loop spans 14 amino acids. DNA of the CDR3: TGCGCCAGCAGTCCGGACGGGACGAATCAGCCCCAGCATTTT. Translated, it gives CASSPDGTNQPQHF.

There are a few counts of this clonotype. The CDR3 nucleotides read TGCGCCAGCAGCTTCAACGCGGAGCAGGATACGCAGTATTTT. Translating it yields CASSFNAEQDTQYF. This chain links TRBV5-1 with TRBJ2-3; no definite D call. Germline-derived CDR1 and CDR2 are SGHRS and YFSETQ. V dropped 2 bases and J dropped 6 bases, with 13 bases sitting between them. The CDR3 has 14 residues.

J is TRBJ2-2 and V is TRBV24-1; maybe TRBD1 (6 bases). CDR1 KGHDR and CDR2 SFDVKD come from the germline V gene. The CDR3 extends over 17 amino acids. V shed 0 bases and J shed 2 bases, with 12 bases lying between them. DNA of the CDR3: TGTGCCACCAGTGATTTGGTGACAGGAGGAAACACCGGGGAGCTGTTTTTT. Its protein product is CATSDLVTGGNTGELFF.

The V and J genes are TRBV20-1 and TRBJ1-2; TRBD1 matches at 7 bases. The CDR3 runs to 13 residues. The V segment lost 6 bases and the J segment 4 bases; nucleotides outside the gene matches: 8. CDR1 DFQATT and CDR2 SNEGSKA come from the germline V gene (reference sequence). In DNA form, the CDR3 reads TGCAGTGCCCCCGGGGAGGGGGCCTATGGCTACACCTTC. It specifies CSAPGEGAYGYTF.

This clonotype was seen many times. V gene TRBV7-2 combines with J gene TRBJ2-7; TRBD1 is a possible D gene (6 bases). Germline loops: CDR1 SGHTA, CDR2 FQGNSA. V was pared by 5 bases and J by 6 bases, with 14 bases between. The CDR3 loop spans 13 amino acids. The DNA of the CDR3 is TGTGCCAGCAGCGCGACCACAGGGCGCGAGCAGTACTTC. Encoded protein: CASSATTGREQYF. The full variable domain, its missing parts supplied by reference TRBV7-2 and TRBJ2-7, is GAGVSQSPSNKVTEKGKDVELRCDPISGHTALYWYRQSLGQGLEFLIYFQGNSAPDKSGLPSDRFSAERTGGSVSTLTIQRTQQEDSAVYLCASSATTGREQYFGPGTRLTVT.

In this sample, this clonotype turned up many times. V gene TRBV12-5 combines with J gene TRBJ2-3; the D gene is possibly TRBD2 (6 bases). This CDR3 comprises 15 residues. V lost 6 bases, J lost 0 bases, and 13 bases lay in between. The germline gives CDR1 LGHNT, CDR2 FRNRAP. The CDR3 DNA follows: TGTGCTAGTGGACCGGGAGTTTCAAGCACAGATACGCAGTATTTT. As protein: CASGPGVSSTDTQYF.

A few counts support this clonotype. The chain carries TRBV6-5 and TRBJ2-7; 8 bases match TRBD1. J was trimmed by 1 base and V by 6 bases; bases with no gene match: 14. Germline loops: CDR1 MNHEY, CDR2 SVGAGI. CDR3 size: 17 residues. This chain's CDR3 is CASSRAVGQGASYEQYF. Written as DNA, the CDR3 is TGTGCCAGCAGCCGAGCGGTCGGGCAGGGGGCTTCCTACGAGCAGTACTTC.

In its sample, this clonotype was seen a few times. V usage is TRBV6-5 and J usage is TRBJ2-2; D not resolved. The CDR3 covers 12 residues. Trimming pared 7 bases from V and 7 bases from J, leaving 10 bases between. Germline-derived CDR1 and CDR2 are MNHEY and SVGAGI. CDR3 bases: TGTGCCAGCAATCTGGCCGGCGGGGAGCTGTTTTTT. Residues: CASNLAGGELFF.

Of note for this clonotype: At one boundary the junction diverges from the germline segment, which might be a read error. The chain combines TRBV6-5 with TRBJ1-4, with no clear D. Germline V lookup: CDR1 MNHEY, CDR2 SVGAGI. The CDR3 consists of 15 residues. CDR3 sequence reads: CATSQLRTVNEKLFF. CDR3 nucleotide sequence: TGTGCCACCAGTCAGCTGAGGACCGTTAATGAAAAACTGTTTTTT.

This clonotype was seen a few times. The rearrangement links TRBV3-1 to TRBJ2-3; 7 nucleotides match TRBD1. The CDR3 covers 18 residues. Germline V CDR1 and CDR2: LGHDT, YNNKEL (reference sequence). V lost 4 bases, J lost 1 base, and 14 bases stayed unmatched. The DNA of the CDR3 is TGTGCCAGCAGCCTCAATCGTACAGGGGCCCCTGGCACAGATACGCAGTATTTT. This codes for CASSLNRTGAPGTDTQYF.

The chain links TRBV4-1 to TRBJ1-4; D not certain. Germline V gene lookup returns CDR1 MGHRA and CDR2 YSYEKL. The CDR3 covers 12 residues. The V end was cut by 1 base, the J end by 8 bases, with 5 bases between. The CDR3: CASSQVEEKLFF. The DNA of the CDR3 is TGCGCCAGCAGCCAAGTCGAAGAAAAACTGTTTTTT.

The chain is built from TRBV27 and TRBJ2-6; 8 bases are a match to TRBD1. After removal of 1 base from V and 4 bases from J, the junction contained 6 bases not matched to a gene. Germline V gene lookup returns CDR1 MNHEY and CDR2 SMNVEV (reference sequence). CDR3 length: 17 amino acids. The CDR3 sequence: CASSLLQGALGANVLTF. CDR3 bases: TGTGCCAGCAGTTTATTGCAGGGGGCTTTGGGGGCCAACGTCCTGACTTTC.

J is TRBJ1-1 and V is TRBV6-6; D unresolved. The germline V gene encodes CDR1 MNHNY and CDR2 SVGAGI (reference sequence). The CDR3 runs to 15 residues. Trimming left V 4 bases short and J 1 base short, with 13 bases between. CDR3 nucleotide sequence: TGTGCCAGCAGTTCCCAAGCTGTTGAGAACACTGAAGCTTTCTTT. This encodes CASSSQAVENTEAFF.

This clonotype was seen a handful of times. V and J are TRBV7-2 and TRBJ2-5, with D unresolved. The germline V gene has CDR1 SGHTA and CDR2 FQGNSA. The CDR3 spans 13 residues. Trimming shortened V by 4 bases and J by 5 bases, and 11 bases separated the two germline ends. The CDR3 region is CASSSGYGETQYF. The CDR3 DNA reads as TGTGCCAGCAGCTCCGGATATGGCGAGACCCAGTACTTC. The entire variable domain, with the rest obtained from reference TRBV7-2 and TRBJ2-5, is as follows: GAGVSQSPSNKVTEKGKDVELRCDPISGHTALYWYRQSLGQGLEFLIYFQGNSAPDKSGLPSDRFSAERTGGSVSTLTIQRTQQEDSAVYLCASSSGYGETQYFGPGTRLLVL.

This clonotype was picked up many times. V usage is TRBV9 and J usage is TRBJ1-3; D ambiguous. Germline CDR1 SGDLS, CDR2 YYNGEE. The CDR3 runs 15 residues. V lost 4 bases and J lost 0, with 11 bases in between. CDR3 coding DNA: TGTGCCAGCAGCCCACATAGAGGCTCTGGAAACACCATATATTTT. Encoded protein: CASSPHRGSGNTIYF.

This clonotype was observed at least ten times. V usage is TRBV3-1 and J usage is TRBJ2-2, with 9 positions matching TRBD2. There are 19 residues in the CDR3. Germline V gives CDR1 LGHDT, CDR2 YNNKEL (reference sequence). Trimming cost V 0 bases and J 5 bases; bases outside gene matches: 13. Here the CDR3 DNA reads TGTGCCAGCAGCCAAGAGTTCGAGCTGCGGGGGGGCAATACCGGGGAGCTGTTTTTT. Translating gives CASSQEFELRGGNTGELFF.